The TCR beta chain under discussion was sequenced for a study of T-cell memory formation after mild COVID-19. Study details: TCR clusters were largely donor specific.

This clonotype occurred many times. CDR3 length: 16 residues. Per germline, CDR1 ENHRY and CDR2 SYGVKD. V lost 3 bases, J lost 5 bases, and 10 bases stayed unmatched. Constant-segment primers served in 5'RACE that generated TCR alpha and TCR beta cDNA libraries bearing sample barcodes and UMIs. TCRdb itself ran the 5' RACE reads through MiXCR, one entry per CDR3 protein. The repertoire holds about 200,000 distinct CDR3 sequences, 9.5% to 10% seen once, with 3% to 4.5% in the top ten. The source is a man younger than 35 who had mild COVID-19 (a few samples of this study predate the infection). Cell type and time point are not known. Sequenced: PBMCs or a T cell subset sorted from them (not recorded which). The chain employs TRBV10-3 and TRBJ2-1; 7 bases are shared with TRBD2. For the CDR3, the DNA is TGTGCCATCAGTGATGAAGGCGGGGGAATCAACAATGAGCAGTTCTTC. This gives the protein CAISDEGGGINNEQFF.